This T cell receptor beta chain was found in a study of blood T cell repertoires in COVID-19. Study-level background: Sites in the United States, Italy and Spain provided acute and convalescent COVID-19 samples.

Authors' processing steps: Counts of nucleated cells, estimated from reference gene primer amplification, were obtained. Assay: immunoSEQ multiplex PCR; the TCRdb copy retains only in-frame clones and omits some. D and trimming come from the DNA, and the V and J calls and clone size come from that table. Found here are roughly 60,000 clones, about 82% of them singletons; the top ten hold approximately 20%. The sequencing sample was made of peripheral blood. This sequence originates from a human donor in a cohort sampled during active COVID-19.

Written as DNA, the CDR3 is TGCGCCAGCAGCGAAAGGACAGGGTCTGGAAACACCATATATTTT. It is translated as CASSERTGSGNTIYF. This chain uses TRBV5-1 with TRBJ1-3; 8 bases are shared with TRBD1. J was trimmed by 1 base and V by 4 bases; bases with no gene match: 4. CDR1 SGHRS and CDR2 YFSETQ come from the germline V gene. The CDR3 is made up of 15 amino acids.